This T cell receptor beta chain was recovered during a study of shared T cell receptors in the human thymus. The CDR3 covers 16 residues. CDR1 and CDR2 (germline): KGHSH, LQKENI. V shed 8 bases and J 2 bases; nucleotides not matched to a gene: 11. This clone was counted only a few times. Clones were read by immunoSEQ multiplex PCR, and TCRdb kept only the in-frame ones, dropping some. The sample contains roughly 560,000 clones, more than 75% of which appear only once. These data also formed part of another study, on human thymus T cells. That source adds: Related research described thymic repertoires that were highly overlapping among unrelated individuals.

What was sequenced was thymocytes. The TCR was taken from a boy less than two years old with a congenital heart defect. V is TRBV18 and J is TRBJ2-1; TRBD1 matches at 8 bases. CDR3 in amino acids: CASLNHRQGPYNEQFF. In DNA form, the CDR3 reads TGTGCCAGCCTTAATCACCGACAGGGGCCCTACAATGAGCAGTTCTTC.